Sequencing of this T cell receptor (beta chain) was carried out in a study of T cells after posttransplantation cyclophosphamide. The study's findings and limits: Donor CD8+ memory clones often dominated recipient blood repertoires at later times. Blood and skin or GI T cell repertoires showed limited TRB overlap. Recipient CMV seropositivity and CMV reactivation strongly tracked TRB clonality.

On the day of bone marrow donation, the related graft donor provided peripheral blood. CDR1 is KGHSH, CDR2 LQKENI, per germline. Germline trimming cut 2 bases from V and 5 bases from J; bases unmatched to any gene: 8. CDR3 size: 16 residues. Measured with immunoSEQ multiplex PCR; TCRdb has only the in-frame clones, and not every one. Observed in the sample are about 34,000 clones, none of them singletons. This clone was recorded many times. Its antigen is currently unknown. The sequence was collected from a woman in her forties or fifties in good health and a related stem cell transplant donor. The sample taken for sequencing was PBMCs. The gene calls are TRBV18 and TRBJ2-1; the match to TRBD1 covers 8 bases. The CDR3 is CASSPSTDRVNNEQFF. As DNA, the CDR3 is TGTGCCAGCTCACCATCAACGGACAGGGTCAACAATGAGCAGTTCTTC.